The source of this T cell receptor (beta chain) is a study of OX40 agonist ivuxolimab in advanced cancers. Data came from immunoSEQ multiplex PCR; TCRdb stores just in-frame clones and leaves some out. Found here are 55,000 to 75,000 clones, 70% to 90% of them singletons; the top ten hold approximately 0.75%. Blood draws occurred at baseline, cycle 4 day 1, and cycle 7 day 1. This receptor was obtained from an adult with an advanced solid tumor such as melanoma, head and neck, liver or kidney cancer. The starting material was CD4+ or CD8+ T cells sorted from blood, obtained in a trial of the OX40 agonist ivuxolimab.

CDR3 nucleotide sequence: TGTGCCATCTCTACCGGGACAGGGGAAACTGAAGCTTTCTTT. It is translated as CAISTGTGETEAFF. The gene calls are TRBV7-9 and TRBJ1-1; 10 nucleotides line up with TRBD1. The CDR3 is made up of 14 amino acids. Germline V lookup: CDR1 SEHNR, CDR2 FQNEAQ (reference sequence). Germline trimming cut 10 bases from V and 5 bases from J; bases unmatched to any gene: 10.